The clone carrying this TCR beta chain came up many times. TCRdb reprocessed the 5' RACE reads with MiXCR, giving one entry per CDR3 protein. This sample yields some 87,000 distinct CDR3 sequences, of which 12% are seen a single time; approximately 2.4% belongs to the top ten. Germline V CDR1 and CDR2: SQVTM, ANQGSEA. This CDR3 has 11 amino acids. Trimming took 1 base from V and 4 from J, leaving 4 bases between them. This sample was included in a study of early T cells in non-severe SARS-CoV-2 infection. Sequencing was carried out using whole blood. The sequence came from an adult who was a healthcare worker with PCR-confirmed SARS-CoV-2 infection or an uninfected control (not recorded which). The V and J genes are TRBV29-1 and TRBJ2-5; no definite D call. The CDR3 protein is CSVEVGETQYF. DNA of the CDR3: TGCAGCGTTGAAGTGGGAGAGACCCAGTACTTC.